These T cell receptor beta chains were read from a single sample in a study of blood T cell repertoires in COVID-19. Method: immunoSEQ multiplex PCR; TCRdb's copy keeps in-frame clones and lacks some. Among under 300,000 clones, roughly 84% were seen once, and the ten largest hold 3% to 4%. The sample comprised peripheral blood. These receptors were collected from a woman between 40 and 50 years old with active or convalescent COVID-19. CDR3s include the opening cysteine and the closing phenylalanine or tryptophan. Each record gives: clone size, V gene, D gene, J gene, CDR3 protein, CDR3 DNA. A D gene is named only where the DNA matches it firmly. Expanded clones are given a class, and other clones once, few, many or no size at all.

abundance: many; v_gene: TRBV30; d_gene: .; j_gene: TRBJ2-2; CDR3aa: CAWSKTRGTGELFF; CDR3nt: TGTGCCTGGAGTAAGACCAGGGGTACCGGGGAGCTGTTTTTT
abundance: once; v_gene: TRBV3-1/TRBV3-2; d_gene: .; j_gene: TRBJ1-4; CDR3aa: CASSQAYWGQGEKLFF; CDR3nt: TGTGCCAGCAGCCAAGCTTACTGGGGGCAGGGCGAAAAACTGTTTTTT
abundance: .; v_gene: TRBV7-3; d_gene: TRBD2; j_gene: TRBJ2-5; CDR3aa: CASSLGTSGGTETQYF; CDR3nt: TGTGCCAGCAGCCTTGGGACTAGCGGGGGCACAGAGACCCAGTACTTC
abundance: once; v_gene: TRBV28; d_gene: .; j_gene: TRBJ1-1; CDR3aa: CASRSPLGEAFF; CDR3nt: TGTGCCAGCAGATCCCCCCTGGGCGAAGCTTTCTTT
abundance: .; v_gene: TRBV6-5; d_gene: TRBD2; j_gene: TRBJ2-5; CDR3aa: CASSYWASAGVETQYF; CDR3nt: TGTGCCAGCAGTTACTGGGCTAGCGCGGGGGTAGAGACCCAGTACTTC
abundance: .; v_gene: TRBV15; d_gene: TRBD2; j_gene: TRBJ2-3; CDR3aa: CATSRARGVTDTQYF; CDR3nt: TGTGCCACCAGCAGAGCGCGGGGGGTCACAGATACGCAGTATTTT
abundance: .; v_gene: TRBV19; d_gene: .; j_gene: TRBJ1-6; CDR3aa: CASSIDHQGDSPLHF; CDR3nt: TGTGCCAGTAGTATAGATCATCAAGGGGATTCACCCCTCCACTTT
abundance: many; v_gene: TRBV28; d_gene: .; j_gene: TRBJ1-5; CDR3aa: CASRKYRSGYGNQPQHF; CDR3nt: TGTGCCAGCAGAAAATATAGGTCGGGGTACGGCAATCAGCCCCAGCATTTT
abundance: once; v_gene: TRBV11-1; d_gene: TRBD2; j_gene: TRBJ2-5; CDR3aa: CASSLSTGGGSETQYF; CDR3nt: TGTGCCAGCAGCTTATCGACTGGCGGGGGGAGCGAGACCCAGTACTTC
abundance: .; v_gene: TRBV5-5; d_gene: .; j_gene: TRBJ1-2; CDR3aa: CASSSTLNIRYGYTF; CDR3nt: TGTGCCAGCAGCTCTACGTTAAATATCCGCTATGGCTACACCTTC
abundance: .; v_gene: TRBV18; d_gene: TRBD1; j_gene: TRBJ2-2; CDR3aa: CASSPRDRVTGELFF; CDR3nt: TGTGCCAGCTCACCACGGGACAGGGTCACCGGGGAGCTGTTTTTT
abundance: few; v_gene: TRBV4-2; d_gene: TRBD2; j_gene: TRBJ2-2; CDR3aa: CASSQGATSGGQNTGELFF; CDR3nt: TGTGCCAGCAGCCAAGGCGCGACTAGCGGGGGCCAGAACACCGGGGAGCTGTTTTTT
abundance: .; v_gene: TRBV11-2; d_gene: .; j_gene: TRBJ1-6; CDR3aa: CASSPWGEASPLHF; CDR3nt: TGTGCCAGCAGCCCCTGGGGGGAGGCTTCACCCCTCCACTTT
abundance: .; v_gene: TRBV6-5; d_gene: .; j_gene: TRBJ1-1; CDR3aa: CASSYWGPCFTEAFF; CDR3nt: TGTGCCAGCAGTTACTGGGGCCCTTGCTTCACTGAAGCTTTCTTT
abundance: .; v_gene: TRBV30; d_gene: .; j_gene: TRBJ2-7; CDR3aa: CAWSDRYEQYF; CDR3nt: TGTGCCTGGAGTGACAGATACGAGCAGTACTTC
abundance: .; v_gene: TRBV10-2; d_gene: TRBD1; j_gene: TRBJ1-6; CDR3aa: CASSLHNELGDSHNSPLHF; CDR3nt: TGCGCCAGCAGTCTGCATAATGAGCTGGGGGACAGCCATAATTCACCCCTCCACTTT
abundance: .; v_gene: TRBV19; d_gene: .; j_gene: TRBJ1-1; CDR3aa: CASSIDIMRSNTEAFF; CDR3nt: TGTGCCAGTAGTATAGATATAATGAGGTCGAACACTGAAGCTTTCTTT
abundance: .; v_gene: TRBV6-6; d_gene: TRBD1; j_gene: TRBJ1-6; CDR3aa: CASTPGQGYNSPLHF; CDR3nt: TGTGCCAGCACACCCGGACAGGGATATAATTCACCCCTCCACTTT
abundance: .; v_gene: TRBV6-4; d_gene: .; j_gene: TRBJ1-2; CDR3aa: CASSETGIEGYTF; CDR3nt: TGTGCCAGCAGCGAGACAGGCATCGAGGGCTACACCTTC
abundance: .; v_gene: TRBV4-2; d_gene: TRBD2; j_gene: TRBJ2-1; CDR3aa: CASSLDGGEQFF; CDR3nt: TGTGCCAGCAGCCTCGATGGGGGGGAACAGTTCTTC
abundance: .; v_gene: TRBV3-1/TRBV3-2; d_gene: TRBD2; j_gene: TRBJ2-5; CDR3aa: CASSPGALAGGLLETQYF; CDR3nt: TGTGCCAGCAGCCCCGGAGCACTAGCGGGGGGGCTGCTAGAGACCCAGTACTTC
abundance: .; v_gene: TRBV10-2; d_gene: .; j_gene: TRBJ2-2; CDR3aa: CASSEETGNTGELFF; CDR3nt: TGCGCCAGCAGTGAGGAGACAGGGAACACCGGGGAGCTGTTTTTT
abundance: many; v_gene: TRBV12-3/TRBV12-4; d_gene: .; j_gene: TRBJ1-1; CDR3aa: CASSLSAGTEAFF; CDR3nt: TGTGCCAGCAGTTTATCAGCGGGCACTGAAGCTTTCTTT
abundance: .; v_gene: TRBV12-3/TRBV12-4; d_gene: .; j_gene: TRBJ2-3; CDR3aa: CASSSQLPSTQYF; CDR3nt: TGTGCCAGCAGTTCGCAATTGCCTAGTACGCAGTATTTT
abundance: .; v_gene: TRBV21-1; d_gene: .; j_gene: TRBJ1-4; CDR3aa: CASSPRTGVRKLFF; CDR3nt: TGTGCCAGCAGCCCACGGACAGGGGTAAGAAAACTGTTTTTT
abundance: .; v_gene: TRBV5-1; d_gene: TRBD1; j_gene: TRBJ2-3; CDR3aa: CASSSTGVADTQYF; CDR3nt: TGCGCCAGCAGCTCGACAGGGGTAGCAGATACGCAGTATTTT
abundance: .; v_gene: TRBV29-1; d_gene: TRBD1; j_gene: TRBJ2-7; CDR3aa: CSVEAGTGAQQYF; CDR3nt: TGCAGCGTTGAAGCAGGGACAGGGGCTCAGCAGTACTTC
abundance: .; v_gene: TRBV28; d_gene: TRBD1; j_gene: TRBJ1-3; CDR3aa: CASSSTGVSGNTIYF; CDR3nt: TGTGCCAGCAGTTCGACAGGGGTATCTGGAAACACCATATATTTT
abundance: .; v_gene: TRBV5-6; d_gene: .; j_gene: TRBJ1-1; CDR3aa: CASSASQSYTEAFF; CDR3nt: TGTGCCAGCAGCGCCTCACAGAGTTACACTGAAGCTTTCTTT
abundance: .; v_gene: TRBV11-2; d_gene: TRBD2; j_gene: TRBJ2-7; CDR3aa: CASRGLAGASYEQYF; CDR3nt: TGTGCCAGCAGGGGACTAGCGGGGGCCTCCTACGAGCAGTACTTC
abundance: .; v_gene: TRBV4-1; d_gene: .; j_gene: TRBJ2-7; CDR3aa: CASSQYTGSYEQYF; CDR3nt: TGCGCCAGCAGCCAATACACAGGATCCTACGAGCAGTACTTC
abundance: .; v_gene: TRBV9; d_gene: TRBD2; j_gene: TRBJ2-3; CDR3aa: CASSVAGGGSTDTQYF; CDR3nt: TGTGCCAGCAGCGTAGCTGGGGGGGGGAGCACAGATACGCAGTATTTT
abundance: .; v_gene: TRBV3-1/TRBV3-2; d_gene: .; j_gene: TRBJ1-4; CDR3aa: CASNNGGVGEKLFF; CDR3nt: TGTGCCAGCAACAACGGGGGGGTAGGTGAAAAACTGTTTTTT
abundance: .; v_gene: TRBV27; d_gene: .; j_gene: TRBJ2-1; CDR3aa: CASSSFEEQFF; CDR3nt: TGTGCCAGCAGTTCCTTCGAGGAGCAGTTCTTC
abundance: .; v_gene: TRBV3-1/TRBV3-2; d_gene: .; j_gene: TRBJ1-6; CDR3aa: CASSHNRDSPLHF; CDR3nt: TGTGCCAGCAGCCACAACAGGGATTCACCCCTCCACTTT
abundance: .; v_gene: TRBV4-2; d_gene: TRBD2; j_gene: TRBJ2-3; CDR3aa: CASSPGGGTDTQYF; CDR3nt: TGTGCCAGCAGCCCGGGGGGGGGCACAGATACGCAGTATTTT
abundance: .; v_gene: TRBV6-5; d_gene: .; j_gene: TRBJ2-1; CDR3aa: CASSLGLGGEQFF; CDR3nt: TGTGCCAGCAGTCTGGGACTTGGGGGTGAGCAGTTCTTC
abundance: .; v_gene: TRBV11-2; d_gene: TRBD2; j_gene: TRBJ2-1; CDR3aa: CASSLAGRGGSYEQFF; CDR3nt: TGTGCCAGCAGCTTAGCCGGGCGGGGGGGCTCATATGAGCAGTTCTTC
abundance: .; v_gene: TRBV7-8; d_gene: .; j_gene: TRBJ2-3; CDR3aa: CASSRNRQPSTDTQYF; CDR3nt: TGTGCCAGCAGCCGGAACCGACAGCCATCCACAGATACGCAGTATTTT
abundance: .; v_gene: TRBV3-1/TRBV3-2; d_gene: .; j_gene: TRBJ1-2; CDR3aa: CASSQESVGYTF; CDR3nt: TGTGCCAGCAGCCAAGAGTCCGTTGGCTACACCTTC
abundance: .; v_gene: TRBV4-1; d_gene: .; j_gene: TRBJ1-5; CDR3aa: CASSQERTFNQPQHF; CDR3nt: TGCGCCAGCAGCCAAGAGAGAACTTTCAATCAGCCCCAGCATTTT
abundance: few; v_gene: TRBV4-1; d_gene: TRBD2; j_gene: TRBJ2-3; CDR3aa: CASGLAGLDTQYF; CDR3nt: TGCGCCAGCGGCCTAGCGGGGCTCGATACGCAGTATTTT
abundance: .; v_gene: TRBV27; d_gene: TRBD2; j_gene: TRBJ2-1; CDR3aa: CASSLAGGRVNEQFF; CDR3nt: TGTGCCAGCAGTTTAGCGGGGGGACGGGTAAATGAGCAGTTCTTC
abundance: .; v_gene: TRBV28; d_gene: .; j_gene: TRBJ1-5; CDR3aa: CASSFGGIGSHQPQHF; CDR3nt: TGTGCCAGCAGTTTTGGGGGGATCGGATCGCATCAGCCCCAGCATTTT
abundance: many; v_gene: TRBV7-9; d_gene: TRBD1; j_gene: TRBJ1-4; CDR3aa: CASSQGQYEGEKLFF; CDR3nt: TGTGCCAGCAGCCAGGGACAGTATGAAGGAGAAAAACTGTTTTTT
abundance: .; v_gene: TRBV5-8; d_gene: .; j_gene: TRBJ1-5; CDR3aa: CASSAIPPGSNQPQHF; CDR3nt: TGTGCCAGCAGCGCCATACCCCCAGGAAGCAATCAGCCCCAGCATTTT
abundance: .; v_gene: TRBV7-2; d_gene: TRBD2; j_gene: TRBJ2-5; CDR3aa: CASSSWTSSTETQYF; CDR3nt: TGTGCCAGCAGCTCGTGGACTAGCTCTACCGAGACCCAGTACTTC
abundance: .; v_gene: TRBV9; d_gene: .; j_gene: TRBJ1-6; CDR3aa: CASSPRGGASYNSPLHF; CDR3nt: TGTGCCAGCAGCCCCCGGGGGGGGGCTTCCTATAATTCACCCCTCCACTTT
abundance: few; v_gene: TRBV6-2/TRBV6-3; d_gene: .; j_gene: TRBJ2-7; CDR3aa: CASSTHIGTYEQYF; CDR3nt: TGTGCCAGCAGTACCCACATAGGGACTTACGAGCAGTACTTC
abundance: once; v_gene: TRBV12-3/TRBV12-4; d_gene: .; j_gene: TRBJ1-1; CDR3aa: CASSLVGAAEAFF; CDR3nt: TGTGCCAGCAGTTTAGTGGGGGCGGCTGAAGCTTTCTTT
abundance: .; v_gene: TRBV11-3; d_gene: TRBD1; j_gene: TRBJ2-3; CDR3aa: CASSARQGSTDTQYF; CDR3nt: TGTGCCAGCAGCGCCCGACAGGGTAGCACAGATACGCAGTATTTT
abundance: many; v_gene: TRBV4-1; d_gene: .; j_gene: TRBJ1-2; CDR3aa: CASSQVSGSNYGYTF; CDR3nt: TGCGCCAGCAGCCAAGTGTCAGGGTCGAACTATGGCTACACCTTC
abundance: .; v_gene: TRBV24-1; d_gene: .; j_gene: TRBJ2-6; CDR3aa: CATSEITPSGANVLTF; CDR3nt: TGTGCCACCAGTGAAATTACTCCGTCGGGGGCCAACGTCCTGACTTTC
abundance: .; v_gene: TRBV7-7; d_gene: TRBD1; j_gene: TRBJ2-5; CDR3aa: CASSPGTGTHGTQYF; CDR3nt: TGTGCCAGCAGCCCAGGGACAGGGACCCACGGGACCCAGTACTTC
abundance: .; v_gene: TRBV11-3; d_gene: TRBD1; j_gene: TRBJ2-2; CDR3aa: CASTDRQGTGELFF; CDR3nt: TGTGCCAGCACCGATCGACAGGGAACCGGGGAGCTGTTTTTT
abundance: .; v_gene: TRBV30; d_gene: .; j_gene: TRBJ1-4; CDR3aa: CAWSGGLSAKEKLFF; CDR3nt: TGTGCCTGGAGTGGGGGGCTGTCAGCGAAGGAAAAACTGTTTTTT
abundance: once; v_gene: TRBV18; d_gene: TRBD1; j_gene: TRBJ1-4; CDR3aa: CASSLDRAQEKLFF; CDR3nt: TGTGCCAGCTCACTGGACAGGGCTCAAGAAAAACTGTTTTTT